This TCR beta chain came from a study of T cell repertoires in cytomegalovirus infection. This clonotype was detected only a few times. Antigen specificity is unknown. TCRdb independently ran MiXCR on the reads; one entry per CDR3 protein. This sample has about 900,000 distinct CDR3 sequences; less than 40% occur once, and the top ten carry over 11%. Trimming cost V 0 bases and J 5 bases, with 13 bases left between them. The CDR3 has 15 residues. Per the germline V gene, CDR1 is LGHNA and CDR2 is YSLEER. The sequence was collected from a human donor in good health (CMV status not recorded). Some clones in this sample may be carry-over from other donors' samples. V gene TRBV4-3 combines with J gene TRBJ2-5, with D perhaps TRBD2 (5 bases). Sequences were derived from cultured CD8+ T cells from PBMCs, sampled from culture after CMV antigen stimulation. The CDR3 nucleotides read TGCGCCAGCAGCCAAGAAGAGGGCAGAGGGGAGACCCAGTACTTC. This sequence encodes CASSQEEGRGETQYF.